This T cell receptor (beta chain) was identified in a study of T cells in tuberculosis. Across the study: IGRA-negative adolescents, IGRA-positive adolescents with latent tuberculosis and adults with active tuberculosis formed this South African cohort.

About this clone: Its antigen remains unknown.

This CDR3 spans 15 amino acids. Trimming removed 7 bases from V and 0 bases from J; junction bases left unmatched: 4. Germline CDR1 MNHEY, CDR2 SMNVEV (reference sequence). Using immunoSEQ multiplex PCR, the repertoire was profiled, and TCRdb retains in-frame clones only, with some absent. The repertoire holds tens of thousands of clones, around 94% seen once, with around 8.5% in the top ten. Overall study results and limits: Selection depended on which cryopreserved specimens were available. GEM motif frequencies gave more than 65% accuracy; the GMM repertoire gave about 87%.

V gene TRBV27 combines with J gene TRBJ2-2, with 8 bases that match TRBD2. The TCR sequence derives from a donor between 10 and 35 years old with latent tuberculosis or without tuberculosis infection. The sequenced sample consisted of PBMCs. Here the CDR3 DNA reads TGTGCCAGCAAAGCGGGAGACTCGAACACCGGGGAGCTGTTTTTT. Its translation: CASKAGDSNTGELFF.